This T cell receptor beta chain was recorded in a study of neurological immune-mediated disorders (dated by TCRdb to the late 2010s). In terms of the full investigation: Peripheral blood TCR-beta repertoires from HTLV-I-associated myelopathy (HAM/TSP) patients, multiple sclerosis patients and healthy controls were compared by UMI-based sequencing. Longitudinal samples, technical triplicates and paired sorted CD4+ and CD8+ T-cell subsets, alongside PBMC samples, were included among the roughly 96 TCR-beta libraries. The cohort was made up of 68 subjects, consisting of around 14 HAM/TSP patients, some 34 multiple sclerosis patients and some 20 healthy controls.

cDNA was synthesized by template-switch 5'RACE using a primer carrying a 10-nucleotide random unique molecular identifier by which each TCR transcript was tagged. Over 170 million TCR-beta sequences, covering 15-18 subjects, were produced in each sequencing run. The RNeasy kit was used for extraction of total RNA. TCR-beta VDJ regions were amplified with primers for the TCR constant region and the 5'RACE anchor, using the KAPA Real-time Library Amplification kit. A first PCR added sample indexes and Illumina adaptors, after which a second PCR increased the library yield. The roughly 650 bp TCR product was size-selected on a 2% E-gel SizeSelection system after Ampure bead purification. Library quality was checked on a Bioanalyzer, concentration was measured with Qubit, and libraries were quantified with the Kapa Library Quantification kit before pooling. An Illumina HiSeq 2500 sequenced the libraries paired-end 2 x 150 bp. To increase sequence diversity, roughly 23-30% phiX was spiked into each library pool. Regarding the original processing steps: The quality-filtered reads were processed with the UMI-based MiGEC pipeline, whose error correction step removed more than 80% of the raw TCR sequences. VDJ genes were aligned to IMGT germline references, and each clonotype was defined by a unique CDR3 amino acid sequence together with V-J genes. VDJtools evaluated clonal expansion, Shannon diversity and CDR3 relatedness (CalcPairwiseDistances, ClusterSamples); CLCbio workbench built phylogenetic trees. Clones with at least 8 unique UMIs were defined as expanded, with this threshold being based on coefficient-of-variation modelling across technical triplicates. The public reads were reanalyzed by TCRdb: fastp trimming at Q25, MiXCR alignment, in-frame beta chains only. Rows merge per CDR3 protein into single entries with the most common DNA and genes. The V and J calls reflect TCRdb's pipeline rather than the authors' work. The sample profile shows roughly 19,000 distinct CDR3 sequences; 6.5% to 9% of them were found once. Roughly a sixth of the sample rests with the top ten.

For the sorted-subset TCR libraries, the starting material was over 950,000 sorted CD4+ or CD8+ T cells. Peripheral blood underwent Ficoll-Hypaque density gradient centrifugation to isolate PBMCs, which were then cryopreserved in liquid nitrogen. The study also sequenced paired sorted CD4+ and CD8+ subsets from healthy controls, HAM/TSP patients and MS patients. General conclusions and limits of the study: TCR clonal expansion was highest in HAM/TSP patients and lowest in MS patients, with MS patients falling below even healthy controls. Expanded clones from different subjects shared no identical CDR3 amino acid sequences, which suggests that TCR-beta repertoires were private in all groups.

Reading the germline V gene (reference sequence) gives CDR1 SEHNR and CDR2 FQNEAQ. The CDR3 holds 14 amino acids from the cysteine to the phenylalanine. Solely the CDR3 DNA is kept, with 42 bases framed from the first base. Trimming takes 5 bases from V and 1 base from J, and the germline ends sit 11 bases apart. At least ten counts were recorded for this clonotype. This clone's antigen is unknown. Nothing much larger sits one base from this clone, and base qualities are not available. The sequenced material came from CD8+ T cells from blood. This TCR was sampled from a woman aged 25 to 39 with HTLV-1-associated myelopathy (HAM/TSP). The rearrangement joined TRBV7-9 to TRBJ2-5; the D gene lacks a confident call. CDR3 reads: CASSPLGPQETQYF. The sequence in DNA is TGTGCCAGCAGCCCCCTTGGACCCCAAGAGACCCAGTACTTC.